This T cell receptor (beta chain) was documented in a study of cytomegalovirus exposure and HLA in healthy donors (dated by TCRdb to about 2017). Notes on the research overall: An earlier analysis of about 560 of the donors reported around 280 Gb of sequence data and around 120 million unique TCR beta sequences obtained from 150 million to 200 million T cells. An early release covering roughly 580 HLA-typed donors comprised approximately 300 gigabases of sequencing data and around 80 million unique TCR sequences. Of the 350 to 450 genotyped donors, 65% to 90% were placed in the genetic ancestry cluster associated with self-reported Caucasian donors. The aim of the study was to test whether cataloging public T cell receptors could identify signatures of past pathogen exposure. The T cell repertoires of under 700 subjects were profiled by immunosequencing and related to cytomegalovirus serostatus. In addition to the first cohort of 650 to 800 subjects, a separate validation cohort of 120 different subjects was used. High-throughput TCR immunosequencing, statistical association of individual TCRs with disease status, and machine learning were combined to predict cytomegalovirus infection status. In a later analysis, previously published TCR beta repertoires from 550 to 700 donors were re-analyzed and high-resolution HLA genotyping was added so that TCR occurrence patterns could be studied. The later analysis used no new phenotypic data to find candidate immune exposures, relying instead on TCR beta sequences and their occurrence across donors. To decide whether each TCR beta V gene segment behaved as functional or pseudogenic, an earlier analysis of some 600 of the donors relied on high-throughput TCR beta sequencing. Donor age, sex, ethnicity and CMV serostatus were collected together with the repertoire data. A later genetic analysis used genome-wide SNP genotypes for about 55% of the 666 donors, treating that subset as a discovery cohort. All discovery cohort repertoires had been generated on a single sequencing platform. Class I and class II HLA loci were covered by the typing at four-digit resolution. Typing coverage varied by locus: about 629-640 donors for A, B, C, DRB1 and DQB1; approximately 520 for DQA1; 606 for DPA1; 400 to 480 for DPB1. Because of strong linkage in the cohort, four or five DR-DQ haplotypes were treated as single units for association and clustering. Across about 380 genotyped donors of the cohort, an average of roughly 250,000 unique TCR beta nucleotide sequences per donor were sequenced, and 15% to 20% of those sequences were non-productive.

The method behind the library was the immunoSEQ multiplex PCR assay. For the multiplex PCR, a mixture combining 60 forward primers for TCR Vbeta segments and 13 reverse primers for TCR Jbeta segments was used. The CDR3 region of rearranged TCR beta genes was amplified from genomic DNA with a multiplex PCR assay. The amplified TCR beta libraries were sequenced on the Illumina HiSeq System as 87-base-pair reads. The original pipeline was this. A later analysis tallied around 80 million unique TCR beta chains across the 666 repertoires, and about 10 million of those chains were shared by two or more donors. To remove PCR and sequencing errors, raw reads were error-corrected and collapsed into unique sequences using a nearest-neighbor algorithm that merged closely related sequences. V, D and J gene segments were assigned by aligning CDR3 sequences to IMGT reference sequences. For a sequence to be retained, a match of at least six nucleotides to both a V gene segment and a J gene segment was required. Rearrangements were called productive when the CDR3 lacked stop codons and stayed in frame with V and J; all others were non-productive. Following IMGT convention, CDR3 was defined as the stretch from the second conserved V-encoded cysteine up to the conserved J-encoded phenylalanine. Sequences without an unambiguous match to a single V gene segment were excluded from the earlier analysis of 450 to 650 of the donors. In an earlier analysis of several hundred of the donors, a V segment was called functional when productive rearrangements were above 56.7%, and segregating when the standard deviation between donors exceeded 5%. To diagnose cytomegalovirus status from the catalog of TCR beta chain sequences, a statistical classification framework was built. In a later analysis, V and J genes were assigned by comparing TCR nucleotide sequences against IMGT/GENE-DB human TR gene sequences. A later analysis assigned CDR3 sequences and most-parsimonious VDJ recombination scenarios with the TCRdist pipeline. In a later analysis, every TCR beta chain was defined by the combination of its CDR3 amino acid sequence and its V-gene family, and reads without a unique V-gene family were dropped. To address suspected cross-contamination and a sequencing artifact, a later analysis removed under 600 highly shared, low-generation-probability nucleotide sequences. For each public chain, a later analysis derived a clonal expansion index from normalized ranks of inferred template counts within each repertoire. Generation probabilities in a later analysis came from a VDJ recombination model fitted to out-of-frame rearrangements, and those results were checked against IGoR. In a later analysis, TCR-TCR, TCR-HLA and TCR-CMV co-occurrence was scored with hypergeometric tests, and a repertoire-size bias correction was applied to TCR pairs. In a later analysis, false discovery rates were estimated by permuting HLA or CMV assignments 20 times. In a later analysis, co-occurring TCRs were grouped with DBSCAN, and TCRdist sequence similarity was added when clustering was performed within HLA-allele-positive subsets. Co-occurrence clustering excluded repertoires with fewer than 30,000 or more than 120,000 public chains, plus five with anomalous nucleotide sharing. The source is immuneACCESS, and TCRdb retained only in-frame sequences with V and J called. Part of the clones is not carried over; for the studies checked, unresolved V genes explain less than half of this, and the remainder is unexplained. Clone size and the V and J calls come from that table; the DNA yielded D and trimming. The sample table holds about 180,000 clones, of which just under 80% were seen once. The ten most abundant clones make up approximately 1.4% of the sample.

The cohort was made up of roughly 670 healthy bone marrow donors. At the time of sampling, every cohort member was nominally healthy, though immune exposures that went unrecorded were likely present. The donor tested CMV seronegative, placing the donor among the 350 to 400 seronegative members of the cohort. A peripheral blood sample was collected from each donor, and TCR beta sequencing was performed on peripheral blood mononuclear cells. The Qiagen DNeasy Blood Extraction Kit was used to extract genomic DNA from the blood cell samples. Notes on this clone: Its antigen is still unknown. Qualities for individual bases were not recorded, and no much larger clone is one base off.

CDR1 and CDR2, looked up from the germline V gene, are MNHNS and SASEGT. Taken from cysteine to phenylalanine, the CDR3 has 14 residues. Only the CDR3 part of the read is kept: 42 bases, read in frame from the first base. The V and J ends are trimmed by 4 bases and 0 bases, leaving 9 bases between them. Broader findings and caveats from the paper: The presence/absence analyses assumed that sequencing depth was roughly uniform across donors, and that assumption may not be true. In both the original and validation cohorts, the classifier was reported to diagnose cytomegalovirus status with high specificity and sensitivity. The study listed 150 to 200 TCR beta chains as associated with cytomegalovirus. Only TCR beta chains were sequenced in this cohort, and the absence of alpha or paired-chain data limited detectable features. Because the 87-base-pair reads could not distinguish some IMGT-functional V segments, including TRBV6-2 and TRBV6-3, those segments were excluded. A later analysis found that most CMV-associated TCR beta chains appeared HLA-restricted, with HLA associations seemingly driven largely by CMV exposure. Specific HLA alleles were associated with around 18,000 TCR beta sequences at a false discovery rate of 0.05 in a later analysis. Because HLA typing was unavailable for some donors at each locus, only the typed subset was used in association tests. When HLA alleles, especially DR and DQ, strongly co-occurred, TCR associations were difficult to assign to individual alleles. It was suggested by the authors that the approach could potentially be generalized to other disease states and immunological phenotypes. V-gene and J-gene trimming of TCR beta chains was associated with a missense DCLRE1C variant in a later genetic analysis, and the association was replicated in an independent cohort. Linkage disequilibrium might explain the correlated functional status among segregating V segments, but an unknown experimental factor could not be excluded. In an earlier analysis of 450 to 750 of the donors, most TCR beta V segments appeared in productive rearrangements about 87% or about 30% of the time, broadly matching IMGT annotations. A cluster of highly shared sequence variants was judged likely to be a technical artifact of the sequencing pipeline. Most TCR sequences were seen in very few donors, while some public TCRs were found in many individuals. In a later genetic analysis, fewer N-insertions in productive TCRs were reported among donors in an Asian-associated ancestry cluster than the roughly 700-donor mean. Immune exposure information for the cohort was limited to CMV serostatus. A further reported finding was that TCR beta sequences accurately predicted the HLA-A and HLA-B alleles for most subjects in the first cohort. A later analysis found that HLA-associated TCR beta chains were more clonally expanded and had lower generation probabilities than equally common non-associated chains. Because counts were too low, around 17 rarely observed V segments, including chromosome 9 orphons, were left out of the earlier analysis of 500 to 750 of the donors. Several of the top co-occurrence clusters appeared to be linked to parvovirus B19, influenza, CMV and Epstein-Barr virus, according to a later analysis. In vitro tests confirmed that a few of the cytomegalovirus-associated TCR beta chains recognize cytomegalovirus antigens. In a later analysis, the rate of TCR association differed among HLA loci, with DRB1 alleles having the most associated TCRs and HLA-C alleles having the fewest.

This receptor was obtained from a man younger than 45 in good health and CMV-seronegative. Recombination joined TRBV6-1 with TRBJ1-1; the D gene is unclear. The material sequenced was PBMCs. The DNA sequence is TGTGCCAGCAGTGTAACAATTATGAACACTGAAGCTTTCTTT. Its translation is CASSVTIMNTEAFF.